The rows below give T cell receptor beta chains drawn from one sample of a study of shared clonotypes between healthy human individuals. This table comes from immunoSEQ multiplex PCR, and its TCRdb copy is limited to in-frame clones, with some not included. Among fewer than 2.5 million clones listed, 80% to 95% were seen once. Sequencing was done on a sample of naive CD4+ T cells from PBMCs. These receptors all stem from a man aged 18 to 29 in good health. Some clones in this sample may be carry-over from other donors' samples. Each CDR3 is given with its conserved first and last residue. D genes are given only for firm matches. Size is omitted from some rows. Given values are once, few, many or a class for expanded clones.

TRBV6-5	-	TRBJ1-2	-	CASSPHVVAYGYTF	TGTGCCAGCAGCCCACACGTAGTAGCCTATGGCTACACCTTC
TRBV28	-	TRBJ2-1	TRBD1	CATLTGGKNEQFF	TGTGCCACCCTTACAGGGGGCAAGAATGAGCAGTTCTTC
TRBV27	-	TRBJ2-5	-	CASSQLQGRETQYF	TGTGCCAGCAGTCAACTGCAGGGGAGGGAGACCCAGTACTTC
TRBV7-9	-	TRBJ2-1	TRBD2	CASSPGTSGGPNEQFF	TGTGCCAGCAGCCCCGGGACTAGCGGGGGGCCTAATGAGCAGTTCTTC
TRBV5-1	-	TRBJ1-4	-	CASTGSGATNEKLFF	TGCGCCAGCACGGGCAGCGGGGCAACTAATGAAAAACTGTTTTTT
TRBV7-2	once	TRBJ2-1	-	CASSLTRDPPYNEQFF	TGTGCCAGCAGCTTAACCCGGGACCCCCCCTACAATGAGCAGTTCTTC
TRBV21-1	once	TRBJ2-4	-	CASSGETGRAKNIQYF	TGTGCCAGCAGCGGCGAGACAGGGAGGGCCAAAAACATTCAGTACTTC
TRBV10-2	-	TRBJ2-5	-	CAIRGNHGETQYF	TGCGCCATCCGGGGGAATCATGGGGAGACCCAGTACTTC
TRBV4-1	-	TRBJ2-1	-	CASSQGVRGTHYNEQFF	TGCGCCAGCAGCCAAGGGGTTAGGGGGACCCACTACAATGAGCAGTTCTTC
TRBV5-8	-	TRBJ1-2	TRBD1	CASSSYTDNDRGYGYTF	TGTGCCAGCAGCTCCTACACCGATAATGACAGGGGGTACGGCTACACCTTC
TRBV4-1	-	TRBJ1-2	-	CASSQGEVNHYGYTF	TGCGCCAGCAGCCAAGGCGAAGTAAACCATTATGGCTACACCTTC
TRBV19	few	TRBJ2-4	-	CASSTSFLAKNIQYF	TGTGCCAGTAGTACTAGCTTTCTAGCCAAAAACATTCAGTACTTC
TRBV6-5	-	TRBJ1-5	TRBD1	CASSYGQGDQPQHF	TGTGCCAGCAGTTACGGTCAGGGGGATCAGCCCCAGCATTTT
TRBV25-1	-	TRBJ2-1	-	CASSEYAAPGGGNEQFF	TGTGCCAGCAGTGAATATGCGGCTCCTGGTGGGGGAAATGAGCAGTTCTTC
TRBV2	-	TRBJ1-2	-	CASISTKANYGYTF	TGTGCCAGCATCTCGACAAAAGCTAACTATGGCTACACCTTC
TRBV10-3	-	TRBJ2-3	-	CAISGSSTDTQYF	TGTGCCATCAGTGGTTCTAGCACAGATACGCAGTATTTT
TRBV5-8	few	TRBJ1-1	-	CASSLWLNTEAFF	TGTGCCAGCAGCTTGTGGCTAAACACTGAAGCTTTCTTT
TRBV28	-	TRBJ2-3	-	CASRSTRDTQYF	TGTGCCAGCAGGTCCACTAGAGATACGCAGTATTTT
TRBV6-1	-	TRBJ1-1	-	CASRAPVTMNTEAFF	TGTGCCAGCAGGGCGCCGGTAACAATGAACACTGAAGCTTTCTTT
TRBV6-5	-	TRBJ2-7	-	CASSRDPRGNEQYF	TGTGCCAGCAGCCGCGACCCTAGGGGGAACGAGCAGTACTTC
TRBV19	-	TRBJ2-2	TRBD1	CASSIGQGRPGELFF	TGTGCCAGTAGTATAGGACAGGGGAGGCCCGGGGAGCTGTTTTTT
TRBV5-1	-	TRBJ2-2	-	CASSLPGAYGGELFF	TGCGCCAGCAGCTTGCCGGGGGCTTATGGCGGGGAGCTGTTTTTT
TRBV11-2	-	TRBJ2-2	TRBD2	CASSWAGLAGGLDTGELFF	TGTGCCAGCAGTTGGGCAGGACTAGCGGGAGGGTTGGACACCGGGGAGCTGTTTTTT
TRBV6-1	once	TRBJ2-7	TRBD1	CASSDGQGAYEQYF	TGTGCCAGCAGTGACGGACAGGGGGCTTACGAGCAGTACTTC
TRBV19	-	TRBJ1-5	-	CASSVDRRNQPQHF	TGTGCCAGTAGTGTCGACAGAAGAAATCAGCCCCAGCATTTT
TRBV6-1	-	TRBJ1-1	-	CASNKGSANTEAFF	TGTGCCAGCAATAAGGGTTCCGCGAACACTGAAGCTTTCTTT
TRBV5-1	-	TRBJ2-5	-	CASSLVGEETQYF	TGCGCCAGCAGCTTGGTGGGGGAAGAGACCCAGTACTTC
TRBV30	-	TRBJ1-5	TRBD1	CAWSSGGNQPQHF	TGTGCCTGGAGTTCAGGGGGAAATCAGCCCCAGCATTTT
TRBV13	-	TRBJ2-5	TRBD2	CASSLGGRGGQETQYF	TGTGCCAGCAGCTTAGGCGGGAGGGGCGGCCAAGAGACCCAGTACTTC
TRBV5-1	-	TRBJ2-1	TRBD1	CASSAGTGASNEQFF	TGCGCCAGCAGCGCCGGGACAGGGGCCAGCAATGAGCAGTTCTTC
TRBV28	-	TRBJ2-6	TRBD1	CATEARDSYGNVLTF	TGTGCCACAGAGGCCCGGGACAGCTACGGGAACGTCCTGACTTTC
TRBV15	-	TRBJ2-7	-	CATSREDSIGRSAYEQYF	TGTGCCACCAGCAGAGAAGACAGCATCGGTCGAAGTGCCTACGAGCAGTACTTC
TRBV11-2	-	TRBJ2-7	TRBD1	CASSLEVGTGEYF	TGTGCCAGCAGCTTAGAAGTCGGGACAGGGGAATACTTC
TRBV5-1	-	TRBJ1-4	-	CASSLVGQRTSNEKLFF	TGCGCCAGCAGCTTGGTAGGACAGAGAACGTCTAATGAAAAACTGTTTTTT
TRBV19	-	TRBJ2-3	TRBD2	CASRGRSGRGDTQYF	TGTGCCAGTAGAGGTCGAAGCGGGAGGGGGGATACGCAGTATTTT
TRBV5-1	-	TRBJ2-5	-	CASSLPPQETQYF	TGCGCCAGCAGCCTCCCGCCTCAAGAGACCCAGTACTTC
TRBV29-1	-	TRBJ1-2	-	CSAGTSYGYTF	TGCAGCGCCGGGACAAGCTATGGCTACACCTTC
TRBV18	-	TRBJ2-3	TRBD2	CASSPWTSGVVTQYF	TGTGCCAGCTCACCCTGGACTAGTGGTGTTGTCACGCAGTATTTT
TRBV5-1	-	TRBJ1-1	TRBD1	CASSLAFGTAEAFF	TGCGCCAGCAGCTTGGCCTTTGGGACAGCTGAAGCTTTCTTT
TRBV12-5	-	TRBJ1-1	TRBD1	CASGRGTGSTEAFF	TGTGCTAGTGGTCGAGGGACAGGGTCGACTGAAGCTTTCTTT
TRBV5-1	-	TRBJ2-2	TRBD2	CASSLDPPAGGGTGELFF	TGCGCCAGCAGCTTGGACCCTCCCGCGGGAGGGGGGACCGGGGAGCTGTTTTTT
TRBV18	-	TRBJ2-5	TRBD2	CASAMPSGAQETQYF	TGTGCCAGCGCAATGCCTAGCGGGGCGCAAGAGACCCAGTACTTC
TRBV7-9	-	TRBJ1-2	-	CASSPGPQGRGYTF	TGTGCCAGCAGCCCCGGACCCCAGGGTCGCGGCTACACCTTC
TRBV7-3	-	TRBJ2-2	TRBD2	CASSLRSGDTGELFF	TGTGCCAGCAGCTTACGGAGCGGGGACACCGGGGAGCTGTTTTTT
TRBV5-6	-	TRBJ2-7	-	CASSLVAREQYF	TGTGCCAGCAGCTTGGTGGCGCGGGAGCAGTACTTC